This note documents a single TCR beta chain sequence. Authors' methods: Estimation of nucleated cell counts relied on the amplification of reference gene primers. Profiled with immunoSEQ multiplex PCR; TCRdb holds only in-frame clones, not every one. Clonal size and the V and J genes are those of that table, whereas D and trimming came from the DNA. The data show almost 400,000 clones, with 70% to 90% seen just once and about 2.3% held by the top ten. The CDR3 runs 15 residues. With V trimmed by 7 bases and J by 0 bases, 4 bases remained unmatched. Germline assignment: CDR1 MDHEN and CDR2 SYDVKM. This specimen belongs to a study of blood T cell repertoires in COVID-19. Study background: Samples of COVID-19 (acute and convalescent) were obtained from the United States, Italy and Spain.

This chain links TRBV28 with TRBJ1-5; 9 nucleotides align to TRBD1. This receptor was obtained from an older woman with COVID-19, enrolled during active disease. Sequenced sample: peripheral blood. CDR3 sequence reads: CASTRDRASNQPQHF. The CDR3 DNA follows: TGTGCCAGCACCCGGGACAGGGCTAGCAATCAGCCCCAGCATTTT.